This T cell receptor beta chain was obtained from a study of cytomegalovirus exposure and HLA in healthy donors. Germline V gene sequence: CDR1 SGHNT, CDR2 YENEEA. Trimming pared 6 bases from V and 0 bases from J, leaving 15 bases between. This CDR3 comprises 15 residues. The PCR used 60 Vbeta and 13 Jbeta primers. Some clones are missing from TCRdb's copy, which holds only in-frame ones; the method was immunoSEQ multiplex PCR. The repertoire has some 190,000 clones, approximately 86% of them found once; the top ten carry under 2%. The chain joins TRBV11-3 to TRBJ2-7, with D maybe TRBD2 (6 bases). This clonotype was obtained from a young woman in good health and CMV-seronegative. What was sequenced was PBMCs. The chain's CDR3 is CASSYQRRGSYEQYF. The CDR3 region has the DNA TGTGCCAGCAGTTACCAGCGGCGGGGCTCCTACGAGCAGTACTTC.